The entry that follows covers one T cell receptor (beta chain) sequence. This specimen belongs to a study of blood T cell repertoires in COVID-19. Across the study: Both acute and convalescent COVID-19 samples were obtained from the United States, Italy and Spain. Sample material is recorded as cDNA or gDNA derived from T cells, B-cell-depleted T cells, or PBMCs.

The V gene's germline CDR1 is KGHSH and CDR2 LQKENI. This CDR3 has 16 amino acids. Trimming removed 2 bases at V and 0 bases at J, with 13 bases between. Participants, about 18 to 90 years old, spanned some 23 US areas. Per the authors' pipeline: Amplification of reference gene primers was used by the study to estimate nucleated cell counts. Some clones are missing from TCRdb's copy, which holds only in-frame ones; the method was immunoSEQ multiplex PCR. From that table come the V and J calls and clone size; the DNA was used to work out D and trimming. The sample has roughly 260,000 clones; about four fifths are singletons.

The material sequenced was PBMCs or T cells enriched from blood (not recorded which). The chain uses TRBV18 and TRBJ1-1; tentatively, D is TRBD1 (5 bases). The receptor was isolated from a woman aged 40 to 50 who had been exposed to COVID-19. CDR3 coding DNA: TGTGCCAGCTCACCAATGTATTCAGGGATGAACACTGAAGCTTTCTTT. It codes for CASSPMYSGMNTEAFF.